The clone carrying this TCR beta chain was observed many times. The antigen is undetermined. The sample originates from a study of regulatory T cells in long-lasting Graves disease. Whole-study results and caveats: Lower TCR diversity characterized persistent Graves' patients relative to newly diagnosed patients. Persistent disease exhibited a predilection for TRBV28, TRBJ1-2 and TRBJ2-5.

V lost 0 bases, J lost 6 bases, and 11 bases lay in between. The CDR3 consists of 15 residues. Looked up from germline, CDR1 is MNHEY and CDR2 is SVGAGI. Documented time point: persistent/refractory GD, antithyroid drugs over 5 years with positive TRAb. The TCR library was made from RNA that had been extracted from PBMCs in TRIzol. Arm-PCR of CDR3 regions and iRepertoire HTBI primers were used to build TCR beta libraries. TCRdb re-called the multiplex PCR reads through MiXCR, storing one row per CDR3 protein. The repertoire holds around 510,000 distinct CDR3 sequences, less than 25% seen once, with 7.8% in the top ten.

The specimen comprised peripheral blood mononuclear cells (PBMCs), sampled when the disease was refractory, from a patient treated with antithyroid drugs. The receptor was isolated from a female donor with Graves disease. The rearrangement joins TRBV6-5 to TRBJ2-2; D is uncertain. The CDR3 DNA sequence: TGTGCCAGCAGTTACTCGGCACCCAACCCCGGGGAGCTGTTTTTT. Its translation is CASSYSAPNPGELFF.